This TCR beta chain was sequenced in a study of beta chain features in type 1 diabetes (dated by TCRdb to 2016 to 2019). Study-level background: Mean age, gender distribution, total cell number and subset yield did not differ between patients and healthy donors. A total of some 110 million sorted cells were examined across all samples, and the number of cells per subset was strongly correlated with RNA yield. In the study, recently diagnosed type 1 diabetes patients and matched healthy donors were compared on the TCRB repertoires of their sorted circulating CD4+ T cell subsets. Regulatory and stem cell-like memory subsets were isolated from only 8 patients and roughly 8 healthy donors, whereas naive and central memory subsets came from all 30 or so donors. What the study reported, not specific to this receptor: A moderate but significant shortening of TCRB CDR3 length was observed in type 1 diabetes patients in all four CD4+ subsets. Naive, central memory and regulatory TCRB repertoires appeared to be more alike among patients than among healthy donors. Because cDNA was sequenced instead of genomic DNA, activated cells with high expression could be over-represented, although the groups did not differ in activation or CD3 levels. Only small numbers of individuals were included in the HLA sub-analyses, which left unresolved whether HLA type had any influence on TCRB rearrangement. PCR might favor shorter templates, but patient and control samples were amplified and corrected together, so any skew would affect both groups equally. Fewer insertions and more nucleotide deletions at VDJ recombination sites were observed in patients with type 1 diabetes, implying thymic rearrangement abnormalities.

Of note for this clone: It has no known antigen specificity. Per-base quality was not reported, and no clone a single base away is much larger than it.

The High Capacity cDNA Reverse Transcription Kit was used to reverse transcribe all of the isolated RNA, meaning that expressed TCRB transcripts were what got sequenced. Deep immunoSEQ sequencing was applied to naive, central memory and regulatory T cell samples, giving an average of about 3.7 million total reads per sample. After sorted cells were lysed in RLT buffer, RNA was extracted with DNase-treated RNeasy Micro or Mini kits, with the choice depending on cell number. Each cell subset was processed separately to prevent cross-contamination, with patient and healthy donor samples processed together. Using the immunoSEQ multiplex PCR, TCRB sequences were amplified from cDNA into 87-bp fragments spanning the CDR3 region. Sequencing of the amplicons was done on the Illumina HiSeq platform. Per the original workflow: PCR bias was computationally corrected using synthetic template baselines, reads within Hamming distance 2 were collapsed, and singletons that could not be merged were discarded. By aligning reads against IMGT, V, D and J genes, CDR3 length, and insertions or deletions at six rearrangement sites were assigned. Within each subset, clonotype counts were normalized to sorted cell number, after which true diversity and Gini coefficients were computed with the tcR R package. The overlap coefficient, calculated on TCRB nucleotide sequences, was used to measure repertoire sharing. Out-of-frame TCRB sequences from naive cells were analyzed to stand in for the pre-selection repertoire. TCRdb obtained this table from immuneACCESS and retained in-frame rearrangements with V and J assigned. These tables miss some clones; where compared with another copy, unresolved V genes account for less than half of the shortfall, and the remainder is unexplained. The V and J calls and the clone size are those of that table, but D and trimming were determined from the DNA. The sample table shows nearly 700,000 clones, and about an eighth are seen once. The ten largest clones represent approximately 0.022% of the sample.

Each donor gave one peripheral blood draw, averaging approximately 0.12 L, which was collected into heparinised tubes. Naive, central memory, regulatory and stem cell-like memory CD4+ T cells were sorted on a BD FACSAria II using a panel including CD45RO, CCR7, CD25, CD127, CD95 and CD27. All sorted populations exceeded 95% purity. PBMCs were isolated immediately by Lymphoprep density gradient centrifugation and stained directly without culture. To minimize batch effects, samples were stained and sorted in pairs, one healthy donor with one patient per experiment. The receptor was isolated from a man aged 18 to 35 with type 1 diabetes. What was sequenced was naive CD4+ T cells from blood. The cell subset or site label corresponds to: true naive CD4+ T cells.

For the CDR3, the sequence is CASSVDVANTGELFF. The DNA is TGTGCCAGCAGTGTGGACGTCGCGAACACCGGGGAGCTGTTTTTT. The sequence links TRBV2 to TRBJ2-2, with the D gene uncertain. CDR1 and CDR2 (SNHLY, FYNNEI) derive from the germline V gene. The V end loses 4 bases and the J end loses 0 bases, and a stretch of 9 bases separates them. Inclusive of the bounding cysteine and phenylalanine, the CDR3 is 15 residues long. The read is trimmed to its CDR3 DNA, 45 bases read in frame from base 1.